These T cell receptor beta chains were read from a single sample in a study of cytomegalovirus exposure and HLA in healthy donors. The data were produced by immunoSEQ multiplex PCR, yet TCRdb's version contains in-frame clones alone and is incomplete. The sample has 95,000 to 150,000 clones, about 70% seen once. Sequenced input: PBMCs. Receptor source: a woman aged 40 to 50 in good health and CMV-seronegative. CDR3s include the opening cysteine and the closing phenylalanine or tryptophan. The order of the fields is CDR3 length, J gene, clone size, D gene, V gene, CDR3 DNA, CDR3 protein. D genes are given only for firm matches. A clone size is listed for some rows: how often the clone was seen (once, few, many), or a class if it is expanded.

CDR3 length: 14
J gene: TRBJ2-7
clone size: -
D gene: -
V gene: TRBV7-8
CDR3 DNA: TGTGCCAGCAGCTCCCGGACTCGCAGCTACGAGCAGTACTTC
CDR3 protein: CASSSRTRSYEQYF

CDR3 length: 12
J gene: TRBJ2-2
clone size: few
D gene: -
V gene: TRBV5-6
CDR3 DNA: TGTGCCAGCAACCGGGTAACCGGGGAGCTGTTTTTT
CDR3 protein: CASNRVTGELFF

CDR3 length: 13
J gene: TRBJ1-3
clone size: -
D gene: -
V gene: TRBV30
CDR3 DNA: TGTGCCTGGAGTGTGGCCTCTGGAAACACCATATATTTT
CDR3 protein: CAWSVASGNTIYF

CDR3 length: 15
J gene: TRBJ2-7
clone size: -
D gene: TRBD1
V gene: TRBV4-1
CDR3 DNA: TGCGCCAGCAGCCAACATAGACAGGGGGGCTACGAGCAGTACTTC
CDR3 protein: CASSQHRQGGYEQYF

CDR3 length: 16
J gene: TRBJ2-2
clone size: -
D gene: TRBD1
V gene: TRBV10-3
CDR3 DNA: TGTGCCATCAGTGAGTCTCGAGGACAGGGGGCCGGGGGGCTGTTTTTT
CDR3 protein: CAISESRGQGAGGLFF

CDR3 length: 15
J gene: TRBJ1-6
clone size: -
D gene: TRBD1
V gene: TRBV5-5
CDR3 DNA: TGTGCCAGCAGCTTGGTAGGGGGCATCAATTCACCCCTCCACTTT
CDR3 protein: CASSLVGGINSPLHF

CDR3 length: 14
J gene: TRBJ2-2
clone size: -
D gene: TRBD2
V gene: TRBV7-3
CDR3 DNA: TGTGCCAGCAGCTCTAGCGGGAGGGTCGGGGAGCTGTTTTTT
CDR3 protein: CASSSSGRVGELFF

CDR3 length: 15
J gene: TRBJ2-7
clone size: -
D gene: TRBD2
V gene: TRBV4-2
CDR3 DNA: TGTGCCAGCAGCCGCGGGACTAGCGGGCAGTACGAGCAGTACTTC
CDR3 protein: CASSRGTSGQYEQYF

CDR3 length: 13
J gene: TRBJ2-3
clone size: -
D gene: -
V gene: TRBV21-1
CDR3 DNA: TGTGCCAGCAGCGCAAACAGGGAGGATACGCAGTATTTT
CDR3 protein: CASSANREDTQYF

CDR3 length: 15
J gene: TRBJ1-1
clone size: -
D gene: -
V gene: TRBV25-1
CDR3 DNA: TGTGCCAGCAAGGGGGTCACAGGCAAAGGCACTGAAGCTTTCTTT
CDR3 protein: CASKGVTGKGTEAFF

CDR3 length: 16
J gene: TRBJ1-3
clone size: -
D gene: TRBD1
V gene: TRBV10-3
CDR3 DNA: TGTGCCATCAGTGTTGGGACAGGTCACTCTGGAAACACCATATATTTT
CDR3 protein: CAISVGTGHSGNTIYF

CDR3 length: 14
J gene: TRBJ1-1
clone size: -
D gene: TRBD1
V gene: TRBV7-9
CDR3 DNA: TGTGCCAGCAGCTTAGCGGGACAGCGAGGCGAAGCTTTCTTT
CDR3 protein: CASSLAGQRGEAFF

CDR3 length: 13
J gene: TRBJ2-7
clone size: once
D gene: -
V gene: TRBV12-2
CDR3 DNA: TGTGCAAGTCGCCCCAGACAGGGGAACGAGCAGTACTTC
CDR3 protein: CASRPRQGNEQYF

CDR3 length: 15
J gene: TRBJ2-2
clone size: few
D gene: TRBD2
V gene: TRBV28
CDR3 DNA: TGTGCCAGCAGCCCGGGACTAGCGGTAACCGGGGAGCTGTTTTTT
CDR3 protein: CASSPGLAVTGELFF

CDR3 length: 14
J gene: TRBJ2-4
clone size: -
D gene: -
V gene: TRBV7-2
CDR3 DNA: TGTGCCAGCAGCTTAGACGCACGGGGAAACATTCAGTACTTC
CDR3 protein: CASSLDARGNIQYF

CDR3 length: 16
J gene: TRBJ2-3
clone size: -
D gene: TRBD1
V gene: TRBV7-8
CDR3 DNA: TGTGCCAGCAGCCCGCGACAGGGGGCGCTGACAGATACGCAGTATTTT
CDR3 protein: CASSPRQGALTDTQYF

CDR3 length: 18
J gene: TRBJ1-6
clone size: -
D gene: -
V gene: TRBV5-5
CDR3 DNA: TGTGCCAGCAGCCCATACCCGGTATCGGGTTCGGGGAATTCACCCCTCCACTTT
CDR3 protein: CASSPYPVSGSGNSPLHF

CDR3 length: 16
J gene: TRBJ2-3
clone size: -
D gene: TRBD1
V gene: TRBV7-9
CDR3 DNA: TGTGCCAGCAGCTTACGGACAGGGGGCCTGGGAGATACGCAGTATTTT
CDR3 protein: CASSLRTGGLGDTQYF

CDR3 length: 14
J gene: TRBJ1-4
clone size: -
D gene: -
V gene: TRBV6-5
CDR3 DNA: TGTGCCAGCAGTTACGGACAGTTCAATGAAAAACTGTTTTTT
CDR3 protein: CASSYGQFNEKLFF

CDR3 length: 12
J gene: TRBJ1-1
clone size: -
D gene: TRBD1
V gene: TRBV29-1
CDR3 DNA: TGCAGCGGAGTGGACAGGGGAGCTGAAGCTTTCTTT
CDR3 protein: CSGVDRGAEAFF

CDR3 length: 17
J gene: TRBJ2-7
clone size: -
D gene: TRBD1
V gene: TRBV11-2
CDR3 DNA: TGTGCCAGCAGCTCGGACTCTATAGACAGGGTATCCTACGAGCAGTACTTC
CDR3 protein: CASSSDSIDRVSYEQYF

CDR3 length: 15
J gene: TRBJ2-3
clone size: -
D gene: TRBD2
V gene: TRBV19
CDR3 DNA: TGTGCCAGTACCCCCGCGCGGGGGGTCGGAGATACGCAGTATTTT
CDR3 protein: CASTPARGVGDTQYF

CDR3 length: 13
J gene: TRBJ1-2
clone size: -
D gene: TRBD1
V gene: TRBV18
CDR3 DNA: TGTGCCAGCTCTTCGGACAGGAACTATGGCTACACCTTC
CDR3 protein: CASSSDRNYGYTF

CDR3 length: 14
J gene: TRBJ2-7
clone size: -
D gene: -
V gene: TRBV28
CDR3 DNA: TGTGCCAGCAGTTTATCCGACGGGACCTACGAGCAGTACTTC
CDR3 protein: CASSLSDGTYEQYF